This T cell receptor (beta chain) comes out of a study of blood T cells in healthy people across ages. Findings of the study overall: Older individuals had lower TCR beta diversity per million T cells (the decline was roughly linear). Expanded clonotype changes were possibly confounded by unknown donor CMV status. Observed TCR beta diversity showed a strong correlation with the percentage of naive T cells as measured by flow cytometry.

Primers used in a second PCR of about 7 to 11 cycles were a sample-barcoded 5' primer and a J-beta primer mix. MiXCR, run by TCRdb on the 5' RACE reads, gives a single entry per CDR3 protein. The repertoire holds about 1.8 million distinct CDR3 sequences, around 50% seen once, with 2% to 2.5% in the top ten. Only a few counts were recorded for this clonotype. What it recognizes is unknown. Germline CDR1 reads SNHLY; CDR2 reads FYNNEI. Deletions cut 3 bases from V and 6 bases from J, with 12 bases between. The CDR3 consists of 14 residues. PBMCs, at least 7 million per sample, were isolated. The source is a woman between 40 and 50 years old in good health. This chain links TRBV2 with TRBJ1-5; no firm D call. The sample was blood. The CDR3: CASSDNFGSQPQHF. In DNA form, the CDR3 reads TGTGCCAGCAGTGATAATTTCGGAAGTCAGCCCCAGCATTTT.